Listed here is a single T cell receptor beta chain. This clonotype was seen repeatedly, ten times or more. Its antigen target is currently unknown. No base-level quality is on record; no much larger clone is a single base apart. The donors were about 40 Caucasian individuals from Russia, aged roughly 6 to 90 years, who were systemically healthy. Ten milliliters of peripheral blood were drawn from each donor into EDTA-treated Vacutainer tubes. Ficoll-Paque density-gradient centrifugation was used to isolate PBMCs, with at least 6.5 million per sample. Trizol reagent was used to extract total RNA from PBMCs, with at least 6 micrograms per sample. Naive CD45RAhigh/CD27high T cell percentages were measured by flow cytometry on a PBMC aliquot from every donor. The CDR3 covers 13 residues, taking in both the cysteine and the phenylalanine. The DNA shown is the 39-base CDR3, in frame from base 1. Per the germline V gene (reference sequence), MNHEY is the CDR1 and SMNVEV is the CDR2. Germline trimming: 2 bases from V, 3 bases from J; junction bases outside gene matches: 1.

The method behind the library was 5' RACE. The sequencing machine was an Illumina HiSeq 2500. A second PCR of roughly 7 to 12 cycles was run with a J-beta primer mix and a sample-barcoded 5' primer. A template-switch 5' adaptor carrying 12 random nucleotides introduced a unique molecular identifier onto each TCR beta cDNA molecule. Each sample yielded at least 3 million CDR3-containing paired-end reads. First-strand cDNA was synthesized from all RNA with the Mint cDNA synthesis kit, primed by a TRBC-specific oligonucleotide. All cDNA was treated with uracil-DNA glycosylase and then went through a first 18-cycle PCR with the universal primers M1SS and BC2_uni_R. The authors' pipeline ran thus. Each sample was normalized by randomly selecting 1 million high-quality reads, each carrying a distinct molecular identifier. Reads with shared molecular identifiers were discarded instead of being binned into consensus sequences. MiTCR, set to a Q25 quality threshold and the strictest error-elimination algorithm, was used for CDR3 identification, clonotype clustering and error correction. A nonparametric unseen species model with Euler transformation was used to estimate lower-bound total TCR beta diversity. Using fastp at Q25 and MiXCR, TCRdb reprocessed the public reads and kept productive beta chains. Every distinct CDR3 protein forms one entry, paired with its most common genes and DNA. The V and J calls and clone size are TCRdb's, not the authors'. The sample profile shows about 1.6 million distinct CDR3 sequences; 34% of them were found once. The ten largest clones represent around 11% of the sample.

These data come from a study of blood T cells in healthy people across ages (dated by TCRdb to between 2014 and 2016). General notes on the study: In model experiments, roughly one uniquely barcoded TCR beta cDNA molecule per two T cells was captured by template switching. Using the same blood draw, the study looked at two additional independent replicas of 1 million unique cDNA reads for two donors, one aged 18 to 30 and the other aged 80 or older. Four age groups were formed from the donors: young (average approximately 17 years), middle-aged (just under 40), aged (roughly 58) and long-lived (about 80). To avoid experimental bias, donors of different ages were spread randomly across the sequencing lanes. The study measured age-related changes in TCR beta repertoire diversity using deep sequencing normalized with unique cDNA molecular identifiers. Study-wide findings and limitations: A strong correlation was found between observed TCR beta diversity and the percentage of naive T cells measured by flow cytometry. Donor CMV infection status was unknown, potentially confounding age-related changes in expanded clonotypes. Estimates of total diversity based on one million sequenced T cells were considered lower bounds and underestimates. Compared with the aged group, the long-lived group had more naive CD4+ T cells, fewer expanded clones and increased TCR diversity, suggesting age selection. Bulk unsorted PBMC profiling prevented conclusive comparison of naive and antigen-experienced compartments. Observed TCR beta diversity per million T cells fell roughly linearly with age, and a significant reduction was already apparent by age around 36.

The sequenced sample consisted of blood. This clonotype was obtained from a woman in her 30s in good health. This chain is built from TRBV27 and TRBJ2-7; TRBD2 agrees with 7 junctional bases. The nucleotide sequence reads TGTGCCAGCAGTTTACGCGGGGGCTACGAGCAGTACTTC. Translation gives CASSLRGGYEQYF.